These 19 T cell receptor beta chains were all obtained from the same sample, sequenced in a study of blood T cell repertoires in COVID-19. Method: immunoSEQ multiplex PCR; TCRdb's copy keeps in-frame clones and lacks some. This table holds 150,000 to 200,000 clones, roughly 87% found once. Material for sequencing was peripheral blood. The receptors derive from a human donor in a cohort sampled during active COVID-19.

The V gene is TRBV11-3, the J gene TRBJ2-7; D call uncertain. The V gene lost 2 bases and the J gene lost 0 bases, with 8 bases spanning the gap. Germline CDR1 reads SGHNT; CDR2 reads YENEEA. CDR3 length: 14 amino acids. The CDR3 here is CASSLRPSSYEQYF. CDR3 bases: TGTGCCAGCAGCTTAAGACCTAGCTCCTACGAGCAGTACTTC. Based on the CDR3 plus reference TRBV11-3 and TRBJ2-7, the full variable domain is EAGVVQSPRYKIIEKKQPVAFWCNPISGHNTLYWYLQNLGQGPELLIRYENEEAVDDSQLPKDRFSAERLKGVDSTLKIQPAELGDSAVYLCASSLRPSSYEQYFGPGTRLTVT.

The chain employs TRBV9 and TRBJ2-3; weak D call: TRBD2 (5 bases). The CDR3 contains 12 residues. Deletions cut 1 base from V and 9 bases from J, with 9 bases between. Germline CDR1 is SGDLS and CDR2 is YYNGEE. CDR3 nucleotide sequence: TGTGCCAGCAGCGTAAACACGGGGACGCAGTATTTT. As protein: CASSVNTGTQYF.

This CDR3 is CASSGGAGVGDTQYF. In DNA form, the CDR3 reads TGTGCCAGCAGCGGAGGAGCGGGAGTCGGAGATACGCAGTATTTT. The rearrangement uses TRBV9 and TRBJ2-3; 8 nucleotides line up with TRBD2. Germline CDR1 reads SGDLS; CDR2 reads YYNGEE. The CDR3 sequence is 15 residues long. J was trimmed by 5 bases and V by 3 bases; bases with no gene match: 8.

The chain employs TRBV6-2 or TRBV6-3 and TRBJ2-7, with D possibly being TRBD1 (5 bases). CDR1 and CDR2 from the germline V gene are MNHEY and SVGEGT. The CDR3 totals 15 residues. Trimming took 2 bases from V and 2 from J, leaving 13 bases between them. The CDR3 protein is CASSYIPQGAYEQYF. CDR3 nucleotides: TGTGCCAGCAGTTACATCCCCCAGGGCGCCTACGAGCAGTACTTC.

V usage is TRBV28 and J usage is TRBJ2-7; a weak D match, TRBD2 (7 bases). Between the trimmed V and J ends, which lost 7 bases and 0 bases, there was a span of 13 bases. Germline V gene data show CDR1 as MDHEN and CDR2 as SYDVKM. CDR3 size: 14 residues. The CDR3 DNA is TGTGCCAGCATCTTAGGGGGGGGCTCCTACGAGCAGTACTTC. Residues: CASILGGGSYEQYF.

Written as DNA, the CDR3 is TGTGCCAGCAGTGAATGGGGAGCCCTCACCCAGCATTTT. Protein: CASSEWGALTQHF. The J gene is TRBJ1-5, the V gene TRBV6-1, with unresolved D. There are 13 residues in the CDR3. The germline CDR1 and CDR2 sequences are MNHNS and SASEGT. The V end was cut by 2 bases, the J end by 11 bases, with 13 bases between.

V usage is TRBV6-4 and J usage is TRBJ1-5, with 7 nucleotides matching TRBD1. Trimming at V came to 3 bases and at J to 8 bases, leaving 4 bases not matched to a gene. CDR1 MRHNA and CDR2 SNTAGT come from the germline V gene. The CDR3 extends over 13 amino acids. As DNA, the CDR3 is TGTGCCAGCAGTGAGAACAGGGGAGAGCCCCAGCATTTT. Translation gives CASSENRGEPQHF.

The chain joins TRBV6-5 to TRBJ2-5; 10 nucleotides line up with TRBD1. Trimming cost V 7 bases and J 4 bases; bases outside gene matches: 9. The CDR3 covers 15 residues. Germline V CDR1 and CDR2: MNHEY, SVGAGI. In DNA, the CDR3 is TGTGCCAGCACCTTGGACAGGGGGGACCGAGAGACCCAGTACTTC. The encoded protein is CASTLDRGDRETQYF.

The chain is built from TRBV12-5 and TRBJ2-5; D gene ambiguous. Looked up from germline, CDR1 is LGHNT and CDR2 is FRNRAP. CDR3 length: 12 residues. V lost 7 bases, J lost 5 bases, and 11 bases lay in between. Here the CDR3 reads CASADIRETQYF. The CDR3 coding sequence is TGTGCTAGTGCCGACATCCGGGAGACCCAGTACTTC.

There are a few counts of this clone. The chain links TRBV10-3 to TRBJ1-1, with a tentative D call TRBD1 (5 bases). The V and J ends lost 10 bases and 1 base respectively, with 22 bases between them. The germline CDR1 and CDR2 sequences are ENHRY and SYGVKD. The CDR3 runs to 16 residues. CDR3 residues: CATTAGTGLPNTEAFF. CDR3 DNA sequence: TGTGCCACCACGGCCGGGACTGGCCTTCCGAACACTGAAGCTTTCTTT.

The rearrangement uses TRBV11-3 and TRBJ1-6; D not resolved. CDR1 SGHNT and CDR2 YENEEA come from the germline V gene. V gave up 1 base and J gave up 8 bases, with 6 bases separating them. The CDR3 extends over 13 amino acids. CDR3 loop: CASSLGGDSPLHF. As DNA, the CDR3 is TGTGCCAGCAGCTTAGGAGGTGATTCACCCCTCCACTTT.

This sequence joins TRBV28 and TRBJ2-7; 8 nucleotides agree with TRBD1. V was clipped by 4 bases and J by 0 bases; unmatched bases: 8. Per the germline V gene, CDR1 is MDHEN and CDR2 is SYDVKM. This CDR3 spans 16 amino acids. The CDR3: CASSSVQGVSSYEQYF. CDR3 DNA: TGTGCCAGCAGTTCCGTACAGGGGGTAAGCTCCTACGAGCAGTACTTC. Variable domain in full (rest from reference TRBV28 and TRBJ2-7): DVKVTQSSRYLVKRTGEKVFLECVQDMDHENMFWYRQDPGLGLRLIYFSYDVKMKEKGDIPEGYSVSREKKERFSLILESASTNQTSMYLCASSSVQGVSSYEQYFGPGTRLTVT.

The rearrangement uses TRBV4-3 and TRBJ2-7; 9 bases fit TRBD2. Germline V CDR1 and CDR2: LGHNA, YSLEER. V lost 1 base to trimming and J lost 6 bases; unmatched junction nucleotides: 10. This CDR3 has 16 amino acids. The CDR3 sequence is CASSQAGGRGASEQYF. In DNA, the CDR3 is TGCGCCAGCAGCCAAGCGGGCGGGAGGGGAGCCTCCGAGCAGTACTTC.

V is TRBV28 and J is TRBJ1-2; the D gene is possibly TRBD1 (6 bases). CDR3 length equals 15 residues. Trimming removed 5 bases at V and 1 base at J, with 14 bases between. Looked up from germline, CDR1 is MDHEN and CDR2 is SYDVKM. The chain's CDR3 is CASSDQGGVNYGYTF. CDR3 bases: TGTGCCAGCAGTGACCAAGGGGGGGTTAACTATGGCTACACCTTC.

The CDR3 nucleotides are TGTGCCAGCAGCCAAGGAACCGGGACTACGGCAAACATTCAGTACTTC. It specifies CASSQGTGTTANIQYF. The gene calls are TRBV3-1 (or the pseudogene TRBV3-2) and TRBJ2-4; 7 bases fit TRBD2. Germline CDR1 is LGHDT and CDR2 is YNNKEL (reference sequence). Trimming at V came to 1 base and at J to 6 bases, leaving 9 bases not matched to a gene. The CDR3 extends over 16 amino acids.

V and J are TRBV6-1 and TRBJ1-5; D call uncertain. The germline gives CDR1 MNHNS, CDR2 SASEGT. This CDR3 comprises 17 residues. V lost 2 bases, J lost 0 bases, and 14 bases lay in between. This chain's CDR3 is CASSESGGGLSNQPQHF. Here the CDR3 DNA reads TGTGCCAGCAGTGAATCTGGTGGAGGGCTTAGCAATCAGCCCCAGCATTTT.

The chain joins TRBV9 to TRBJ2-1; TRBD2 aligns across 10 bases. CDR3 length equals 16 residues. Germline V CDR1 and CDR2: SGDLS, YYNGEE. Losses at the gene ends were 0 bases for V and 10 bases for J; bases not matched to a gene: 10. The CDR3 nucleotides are TGTGCCAGCAGCGTAGTGGATAGCGGGGGGCCCGGGGAGCAGTTCTTC. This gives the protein CASSVVDSGGPGEQFF.

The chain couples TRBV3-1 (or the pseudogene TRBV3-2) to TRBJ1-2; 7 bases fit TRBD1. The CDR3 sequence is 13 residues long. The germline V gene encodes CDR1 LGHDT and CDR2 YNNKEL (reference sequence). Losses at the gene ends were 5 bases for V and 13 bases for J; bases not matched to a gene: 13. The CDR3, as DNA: TGTGCCAGCAGCGCCGACAGGGACGTTTTGTTCACCTTC. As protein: CASSADRDVLFTF.

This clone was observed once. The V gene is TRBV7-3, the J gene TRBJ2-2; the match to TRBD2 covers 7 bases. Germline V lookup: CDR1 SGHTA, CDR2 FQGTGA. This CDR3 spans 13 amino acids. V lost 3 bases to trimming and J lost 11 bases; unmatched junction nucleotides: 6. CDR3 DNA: TGTGCCAGCAGCTTTACCGCGACTAGCGAGCTGTTTTTT. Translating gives CASSFTATSELFF.